This T cell receptor (beta chain) was captured by sequencing in a study of blood T cell repertoires in COVID-19. The repertoire was sequenced with immunoSEQ multiplex PCR; TCRdb's copy has only in-frame clones and lacks some. The table has more than 110,000 clones, about 88% seen once; the top ten hold less than 6.5%. Sequencing was carried out using peripheral blood. The sequence was collected from a human donor in a cohort sampled during active COVID-19.

DNA of the CDR3: TGCGCCAGCAGCAAAGAGCCTAGCGGGAGGGGCAATGAGCAGTTCTTC. Protein: CASSKEPSGRGNEQFF. The gene calls are TRBV5-1 and TRBJ2-1; 12 bases align to TRBD2. This CDR3 comprises 16 residues. V lost 4 bases and J lost 6; bases outside the gene matches: 8. Germline V lookup: CDR1 SGHRS, CDR2 YFSETQ.